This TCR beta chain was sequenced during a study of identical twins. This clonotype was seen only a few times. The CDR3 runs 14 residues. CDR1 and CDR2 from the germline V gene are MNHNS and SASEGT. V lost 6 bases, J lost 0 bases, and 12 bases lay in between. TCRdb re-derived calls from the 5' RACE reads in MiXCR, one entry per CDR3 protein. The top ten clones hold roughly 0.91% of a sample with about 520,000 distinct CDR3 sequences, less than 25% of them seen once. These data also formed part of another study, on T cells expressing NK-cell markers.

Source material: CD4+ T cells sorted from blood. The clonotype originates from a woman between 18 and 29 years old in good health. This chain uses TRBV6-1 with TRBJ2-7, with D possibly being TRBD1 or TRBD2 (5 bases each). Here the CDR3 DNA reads TGTGCCAGCAGAGGGACGGTACTCTCCTACGAGCAGTACTTC. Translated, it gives CASRGTVLSYEQYF.